One sample yielded the 8 T cell receptor beta chains listed below, sequenced in a study of spatial heterogeneity in lung cancer. A single record per CDR3 protein comes from TCRdb applying MiXCR to the 5' RACE reads. Of roughly 10,000 distinct CDR3 sequences listed, about 23% are singletons. Stated time point: blood at routine non-recurrence follow-up after resection. The sequenced sample was PBMCs, obtained at follow-up. These receptors originate from a female donor with early-stage non-small cell lung cancer.

This chain connects TRBV7-2 to TRBJ2-7, with 8 bases aligning to TRBD2. Germline lookup yields CDR1 SGHTA and CDR2 FQGNSA. With V trimmed by 6 bases and J by 2 bases, 3 bases remained unmatched. The CDR3 is 13 residues long. In nucleotides, the CDR3 is TGTGCCAGCAGGCCGGGAGGGCCCTACGAGCAGTACTTC. Amino acids: CASRPGGPYEQYF.

This sequence joins TRBV14 and TRBJ1-1, with 7 bases identical to TRBD1. The V segment lost 4 bases and the J segment 3 bases; nucleotides outside the gene matches: 14. Germline CDR1 and CDR2: SGHDN and FVKESK. There are 17 residues in the CDR3. CDR3 loop: CASSRRTGGPLDTEAFF. CDR3 DNA: TGTGCCAGCAGCCGACGGACAGGAGGGCCTTTAGACACTGAAGCTTTCTTT.

This clonotype is medium-sized in the sample. J is TRBJ1-1 and V is TRBV5-1, with D perhaps matching TRBD1 (5 bases). The CDR3 is 15 residues long. Trimming removed 4 bases at V and 4 bases at J, with 17 bases between. CDR1 is SGHRS and CDR2 is YFSETQ in the germline V gene. The CDR3 nucleotides read TGCGCCAGCAGCCGGGGTGGGGGAGGCGGCACTGAAGCTTTCTTT. Translated: CASSRGGGGGTEAFF.

The chain combines TRBV5-1 with TRBJ1-4; D may be TRBD1 (5 bases). Germline assignment: CDR1 SGHRS and CDR2 YFSETQ. Trimming removed 4 bases at V and 5 bases at J, with 18 bases between. This CDR3 has 16 residues. The CDR3 is CASSLSPGGANEKLFF. In nucleotides, the CDR3 is TGCGCCAGCAGCCTATCCCCCGGCGGGGCGAATGAAAAACTGTTTTTT.

The chain has TRBV9 and TRBJ2-3, with 8 bases lining up with TRBD2. The germline gives CDR1 SGDLS, CDR2 YYNGEE. CDR3 length: 16 residues. V shed 1 base and J 2 bases; nucleotides not matched to a gene: 6. The CDR3 sequence: CASSVRDGRVTDTQYF. The CDR3 DNA follows: TGTGCCAGCAGCGTACGGGACGGGAGGGTCACAGATACGCAGTATTTT.

The gene calls are TRBV7-2 and TRBJ1-6; 8 positions match TRBD1. The CDR3 loop spans 16 amino acids. The germline V gene has CDR1 SGHTA and CDR2 FQGNSA. The J segment lost 5 bases and the V segment lost 5 bases, leaving 8 bases of the junction unmatched. The CDR3 protein is CASSPPGGRNNSPLHF. The CDR3, as DNA: TGTGCCAGCAGCCCCCCAGGGGGCAGAAATAATTCACCCCTCCACTTT.

This clonotype was observed a few times. This chain's CDR3 is CASSLSGGRYGYTF. Here the CDR3 DNA reads TGTGCCAGCAGCCTATCAGGGGGACGCTATGGCTACACCTTC. This chain connects TRBV12-3 or TRBV12-4 to TRBJ1-2; 7 bases align to TRBD1. The CDR3 is 14 amino acids. Trimming at V came to 6 bases and at J to 4 bases, leaving 8 bases not matched to a gene.

This clonotype rates as medium-sized. V and J are TRBV11-1 and TRBJ1-6; D remains unclear. There are 16 residues in the CDR3. V was trimmed by 4 bases and J by 1 base, leaving 11 bases between them. CDR1 is SGHAT and CDR2 is FQDESV in the germline V gene (reference sequence). The CDR3 DNA reads as TGTGCCAGCAGCTCGCGGGGAAGGTCCTATAATTCACCCCTCCACTTT. It encodes CASSSRGRSYNSPLHF.